These 20 T cell receptor beta chains originate from one sample sequenced in a study of persistence of HIV-infected CD4 T cells. Stimulation used 10 ug/mL lysate from CMV-infected fibroblasts. CD40L/CD69 double-negative CD45RO-high memory CD4+ T cells were collected. No antigens are known for them. The immunoSEQ assay was version 4, run in survey mode. Some clones are missing from TCRdb's copy, which holds only in-frame ones; the method was immunoSEQ multiplex PCR. The sample has roughly 41,000 clones, around 80% seen once. This specimen consisted of CD4+ T cells sorted from PBMCs after roughly 18-hour stimulation, obtained from a patient who received antiretroviral therapy. Receptor source: an adult man with HIV who was CMV-seropositive.

The chain has TRBV27 and TRBJ2-2; tentatively, D is TRBD1 or TRBD2 (5 bases each). V was cut by 2 bases and J by 2 bases, with 15 bases left in between. Germline-derived CDR1 and CDR2 are MNHEY and SMNVEV (reference sequence). The CDR3 consists of 17 residues. The CDR3 sequence: CASSLENAGGNTGELFF. The CDR3, as DNA: TGTGCCAGCAGTTTAGAGAACGCTGGGGGAAACACCGGGGAGCTGTTTTTT.

The chain is built from TRBV15 and TRBJ2-7, with D tentatively TRBD2 (7 bases). Trimming cost V 4 bases and J 3 bases, with 16 bases left between them. The CDR3 is 15 residues long. Germline V gene lookup returns CDR1 LNHNV and CDR2 YYDKDF (reference sequence). CDR3 in amino acids: CATSIRAGEGYEQYF. CDR3 coding DNA: TGTGCCACCAGCATCCGGGCAGGGGAGGGCTACGAGCAGTACTTC. Using reference TRBV15 and TRBJ2-7 for the parts outside the CDR3, the full variable domain is DAMVIQNPRYQVTQFGKPVTLSCSQTLNHNVMYWYQQKSSQAPKLLFHYYDKDFNNEADTPDNFQSRRPNTSFCFLDIRSPGLGDTAMYLCATSIRAGEGYEQYFGPGTRLTVT.

This chain links TRBV2 with TRBJ1-6; the D is unclear. The CDR3 is made up of 12 amino acids. Per the germline V gene, CDR1 is SNHLY and CDR2 is FYNNEI. V was trimmed by 3 bases and J by 7 bases, leaving 4 bases between them. The CDR3 nucleotides are TGTGCCAGCAGTGATCCCAATTCACCCCTCCACTTT. Translated, it gives CASSDPNSPLHF.

This clone showed up just a few times. The rearrangement uses TRBV5-1 and TRBJ1-2, with 7 positions matching TRBD1. Trimming took 4 bases from V and 2 from J; bases not matched to a gene: 5. Germline loops: CDR1 SGHRS, CDR2 YFSETQ. The CDR3 is made up of 14 amino acids. The CDR3 protein is CASSPGDRNYGYTF. In DNA form, the CDR3 reads TGCGCCAGCAGCCCCGGGGACAGAAACTATGGCTACACCTTC.

The rearrangement joins TRBV18 to TRBJ1-6; a weak D match, TRBD1 (5 bases). CDR1 and CDR2 (germline): KGHSH, LQKENI. The V gene lost 6 bases and the J gene lost 4 bases, with 16 bases spanning the gap. This CDR3 contains 16 residues. CDR3: CASSDLAGIYNSPLHF. The CDR3 DNA reads as TGTGCCAGCTCCGACCTAGCAGGGATTTATAATTCACCCCTCCACTTT.

The CDR3 loop reads CASSWTSGPPKDTQYF. The CDR3 bases are TGTGCCAGCAGTTGGACTAGCGGTCCCCCGAAGGATACGCAGTATTTT. V is TRBV6-5 and J is TRBJ2-3; 10 bases are shared with TRBD2. The CDR3 sequence is 16 residues long. Germline assignment: CDR1 MNHEY and CDR2 SVGAGI. Trimming took 4 bases from V and 6 from J; bases not matched to a gene: 10.

The V gene is TRBV5-1, the J gene TRBJ2-1; 12 bases match TRBD2. This CDR3 contains 18 residues. Germline V gene data show CDR1 as SGHRS and CDR2 as YFSETQ. With 0 bases clipped from V and 3 bases from J, the junction kept 7 bases outside the gene matches. The CDR3 region has the DNA TGCGCCAGCAGCTTGGGGGGACTAGCGGGTTCGGTCTACAATGAGCAGTTCTTC. Residues: CASSLGGLAGSVYNEQFF.

The chain has TRBV5-1 and TRBJ2-3; 7 nucleotides agree with TRBD1. This CDR3 has 15 amino acids. Germline V gene sequence: CDR1 SGHRS, CDR2 YFSETQ. J was trimmed by 3 bases and V by 0 bases; bases with no gene match: 4. This chain's CDR3 is CASSLVGGGTDTQYF. Here the CDR3 DNA reads TGCGCCAGCAGCTTGGTAGGGGGCGGGACAGATACGCAGTATTTT.

The chain is built from TRBV6-5 and TRBJ2-1; perhaps TRBD1 as D (5 bases). CDR3 size: 15 residues. Germline-derived CDR1 and CDR2 are MNHEY and SVGAGI. V lost 0 bases and J lost 9, with 15 bases in between. CDR3 residues: CASSYSGSGRVEQFF. The CDR3, as DNA: TGTGCCAGCAGTTACTCGGGTTCCGGCAGGGTTGAGCAGTTCTTC.

The chain employs TRBV9 and TRBJ1-1, with 7 bases lining up with TRBD1. Trimming took 0 bases from V and 2 from J; bases not matched to a gene: 4. Germline lookup yields CDR1 SGDLS and CDR2 YYNGEE. This CDR3 is 15 amino acids long. Here the CDR3 reads CASSVEQGTNTEAFF. CDR3 DNA sequence: TGTGCCAGCAGCGTAGAACAGGGGACCAACACTGAAGCTTTCTTT.

The chain employs TRBV7-3 and TRBJ2-1; 8 bases match TRBD1. The length of the CDR3 is 15 residues. Germline CDR1 and CDR2: SGHTA and FQGTGA. V lost 5 bases, J lost 7 bases, and 10 bases stayed unmatched. CDR3: CASSVRTGSRNEQFF. The CDR3 DNA reads as TGTGCCAGCAGCGTAAGGACAGGGAGTAGGAATGAGCAGTTCTTC.

The chain has TRBV5-1 and TRBJ2-6; D remains unclear. Trimming stripped 5 bases from V and 1 base from J, with 4 bases between. Germline lookup yields CDR1 SGHRS and CDR2 YFSETQ. The CDR3 spans 13 residues. CDR3 amino acids: CASRESGANVLTF. CDR3 sequence (DNA): TGCGCCAGCAGAGAGTCTGGGGCCAACGTCCTGACTTTC.

V usage is TRBV3-1 (or the pseudogene TRBV3-2) and J usage is TRBJ1-3; D ambiguous. Looked up from germline, CDR1 is LGHDT and CDR2 is YNNKEL (reference sequence). V was trimmed by 0 bases and J by 4 bases, leaving 7 bases between them. This CDR3 contains 14 residues. Here the CDR3 DNA reads TGTGCCAGCAGCCAAGATTCGGGGGGAAACACCATATATTTT. It specifies CASSQDSGGNTIYF.

In this sample, this clone turned up a few times. CDR3 loop: CASSLDSYGYTF. The CDR3 nucleotides read TGCGCCAGCAGCTTGGACAGCTATGGCTACACCTTC. This chain joins TRBV5-1 and TRBJ1-2, with D uncertain. Trimming stripped 0 bases from V and 4 bases from J, with 4 bases between. This CDR3 has 12 amino acids. Per germline, CDR1 SGHRS and CDR2 YFSETQ. The variable domain in full, completed from reference TRBV5-1 and TRBJ1-2, reads KAGVTQTPRYLIKTRGQQVTLSCSPISGHRSVSWYQQTPGQGLQFLFEYFSETQRNKGNFPGRFSGRQFSNSRSEMNVSTLELGDSALYLCASSLDSYGYTFGSGTRLTVV.

The V gene is TRBV25-1, the J gene TRBJ1-6; the D gene is possibly TRBD1 (5 bases). The V and J ends lost 3 bases and 9 bases respectively, with 12 bases between them. The CDR3 sequence is 14 residues long. CDR1 is MGHDK, CDR2 SYGVNS, per germline. The CDR3 DNA sequence: TGTGCCAGCAGTGAGGGGGGTGGCGGTTCACCCCTCCACTTT. Translated: CASSEGGGGSPLHF.

The chain has TRBV29-1 and TRBJ2-4; 11 bases are shared with TRBD1. Germline V gene data show CDR1 as SQVTM and CDR2 as ANQGSEA. V was pared by 3 bases and J by 0 bases, with 7 bases of the junction left unmatched. The CDR3 contains 17 residues. CDR3 nucleotides: TGCAGCGTTGAGGGGACAGGGGGTATTCTAGCCAAAAACATTCAGTACTTC. This gives the protein CSVEGTGGILAKNIQYF.

This clone has only a few counts. V gene TRBV5-4 combines with J gene TRBJ1-1; D is perhaps TRBD1 (6 bases). Germline CDR1 and CDR2: SGHNT and YYREEE (reference sequence). V dropped 0 bases and J dropped 0 bases, with 9 bases sitting between them. CDR3 length: 15 residues. CDR3 sequence reads: CASSLAGGLNTEAFF. CDR3 bases: TGTGCCAGCAGCTTGGCGGGGGGCTTGAACACTGAAGCTTTCTTT.

V and J are TRBV30 and TRBJ1-2, with D hard to call. This CDR3 is built from 13 residues. Trimming removed 3 bases at V and 8 bases at J, with 16 bases between. Germline V gene sequence: CDR1 GTSNPN, CDR2 SVGIG (reference sequence). CDR3 coding DNA: TGTGCCTGGAGCCTAAATAGTGGCGGGGGCTACACCTTC. It encodes CAWSLNSGGGYTF.

This chain uses TRBV6-2 or TRBV6-3 with TRBJ2-7, with 8 bases identical to TRBD1. This CDR3 contains 15 residues. From germline, CDR1 is MNHEY and CDR2 SVGEGT. The V gene end was trimmed by 0 bases and the J gene end by 5 bases; junction bases not matched to a gene: 6. The CDR3 nucleotides read TGTGCCAGCAGTTACTCCGTATCAGGGGGCCACGAGCAGTACTTC. This translates into CASSYSVSGGHEQYF.

J is TRBJ2-1 and V is TRBV6-1, with 9 bases identical to TRBD1. From germline, CDR1 is MNHNS and CDR2 SASEGT. V dropped 4 bases and J dropped 7; count of bases not matched to a gene: 11. This CDR3 is 16 amino acids long. This CDR3 reads CASSGHLGQGGNEQFF. CDR3 nucleotide sequence: TGTGCCAGCAGTGGCCACCTGGGACAGGGAGGAAATGAGCAGTTCTTC.